This entry concerns a single TCR beta chain. This entry is derived from a study of blood T cell repertoires in COVID-19. Study information: The study drew acute and convalescent COVID-19 samples from the United States, Italy and Spain. PBMCs, B-cell-depleted T cells, or T cells provided the cDNA or gDNA that made up the material.

CDR1 and CDR2 from the germline V gene are SGHTA and FQGTGA. The germline V and J ends were trimmed by 5 bases and 5 bases, with 15 bases remaining between them. The CDR3 sequence is 15 residues long. In the original analysis: The assay estimated nucleated cells by amplifying reference gene primers. Sequenced by immunoSEQ multiplex PCR; TCRdb stores in-frame clones only, minus some. V and J calls and clone size follow that table, whereas D and trimming were derived from the DNA. The sample shows a few hundred thousand clones, about 87% of them seen only once. This sequence originates from a woman aged 45-60 years with acute or convalescent COVID-19. The sample was peripheral blood. The J gene is TRBJ1-4, the V gene TRBV7-3; maybe TRBD1 (6 bases). The CDR3 region has the DNA TGTGCCAGCAGCAAATACGGGACACCCAATGAAAAACTGTTTTTT. Residues: CASSKYGTPNEKLFF.